This TCR beta chain was sequenced in a study of control samples from healthy donors and cancer patients. V was clipped by 5 bases and J by 3 bases; unmatched bases: 5. The germline CDR1 and CDR2 sequences are SGHAT and FQDESV (reference sequence). The CDR3 has 15 amino acids. Sequencing was performed with immunoSEQ multiplex PCR; in TCRdb, only in-frame clones are kept and a portion is missing. The table includes more than 45,000 clones, under 95% detected once. The sample taken for sequencing was PBMCs. The clonotype was recovered from a man aged 25 to 45 with colorectal cancer. This chain links TRBV11-1 with TRBJ1-4, with 8 bases lining up with TRBD1. The CDR3 spells CASSIRGLPNEKLFF. CDR3 coding DNA: TGTGCCAGCAGCATCAGGGGGCTGCCTAATGAAAAACTGTTTTTT.